Below are 16 T cell receptor beta chains sequenced from a single sample in a study of early stage breast cancer tumors. TCRdb's table, derived via immunoSEQ multiplex PCR, lists solely in-frame clones and lacks some. The table lists about 31,000 clones, 60% to 80% of them singletons. Sample: breast tumor tissue. Source of these receptors: a person aged 30-39 years with breast cancer.

The chain employs TRBV7-3 and TRBJ1-1; D unresolved. This CDR3 is built from 15 residues. The V end was cut by 0 bases, the J end by 2 bases, with 10 bases between. Germline V gene sequence: CDR1 SGHTA, CDR2 FQGTGA. The CDR3 loop is CASSLTNIPNTEAFF. CDR3 nucleotide sequence: TGTGCCAGCAGCTTAACAAACATCCCAAACACTGAAGCTTTCTTT.

This chain uses TRBV11-2 with TRBJ1-6; D is perhaps TRBD1 (5 bases). Trimming shortened V by 3 bases and J by 0 bases, and 9 bases separated the two germline ends. This CDR3 has 16 residues. The germline gives CDR1 SGHAT, CDR2 FQNNGV. The CDR3 here is CASSLDISSYNSPLHF. CDR3 DNA sequence: TGTGCCAGCAGCTTGGACATCAGCTCCTATAATTCACCCCTCCACTTT.

As for this clone: Other DNA sequences in the same sample also yield this CDR3. V is TRBV7-2 and J is TRBJ2-5; 9 bases align to TRBD2. The V and J ends lost 5 bases and 1 base, in that order; junction bases with no gene match: 2. The CDR3 has 14 residues. Germline loops: CDR1 SGHTA, CDR2 FQGNSA. The CDR3 here is CASSLLAGQETQYF. The DNA of the CDR3 is TGTGCCAGCAGCCTACTAGCGGGCCAAGAGACCCAGTACTTC.

The chain combines TRBV27 with TRBJ2-7; 14 nucleotides align to TRBD2. Trimming cost V 3 bases and J 6 bases; bases outside gene matches: 4. Germline-derived CDR1 and CDR2 are MNHEY and SMNVEV (reference sequence). This CDR3 comprises 15 residues. The CDR3 bases are TGTGCCAGCAGTTTGGGGACTAGCGGGAGCAGCGAGCAGTACTTC. This codes for CASSLGTSGSSEQYF.

In this sample, this clone turned up a few times. The V gene is TRBV6-1, the J gene TRBJ2-3, with D tentatively TRBD1 or TRBD2 (5 bases each). This CDR3 has 14 residues. Germline assignment: CDR1 MNHNS and CDR2 SASEGT. Trimming removed 8 bases from V and 6 bases from J, with 18 bases in between. DNA for the CDR3: TGTGCCAGCGGAGACTCGGGACGGTCGGATACGCAGTATTTT. This sequence encodes CASGDSGRSDTQYF.

The chain joins TRBV27 to TRBJ2-7, with D maybe TRBD2 (6 bases). The germline V and J ends were trimmed by 2 bases and 2 bases, with 7 bases remaining between them. The CDR3 is 13 residues long. Germline values: CDR1 MNHEY, CDR2 SMNVEV (reference sequence). The CDR3 DNA follows: TGTGCCAGCAGTTTACCGGGGGCCTACGAGCAGTACTTC. Its translation is CASSLPGAYEQYF.

CDR3 DNA: TGTGCCAGCAGCTTGGAGGTGTTTACTAGCCGTGAGCAGTTCTTC. Translation: CASSLEVFTSREQFF. The V call is TRBV5-4, the J call TRBJ2-1; weak D call: TRBD2 (6 bases). There are 15 residues in the CDR3. V was cut by 0 bases and J by 9 bases, with 16 bases left in between. Germline V gives CDR1 SGHNT, CDR2 YYREEE (reference sequence). The complete variable domain, with remaining parts taken from reference TRBV5-4 and TRBJ2-1, reads ETGVTQSPTHLIKTRGQQVTLRCSSQSGHNTVSWYQQALGQGPQFIFQYYREEENGRGNFPPRFSGLQFPNYSSELNVNALELDDSALYLCASSLEVFTSREQFFGPGTRLTVL.

V usage is TRBV11-2 and J usage is TRBJ2-1, with a weak D call TRBD2 (5 bases). CDR1 is SGHAT and CDR2 is FQNNGV in the germline V gene. V was clipped by 5 bases and J by 8 bases, with 10 bases between them. This CDR3 is 12 amino acids long. The DNA for the CDR3 is TGTGCCAGCAGCCGTCGGGGAGATGAGCAGTTCTTC. It specifies CASSRRGDEQFF.

The rearrangement joins TRBV7-2 to TRBJ2-7; D remains unclear. V lost 1 base and J lost 3, with 7 bases in between. This CDR3 is 13 amino acids long. Germline V gives CDR1 SGHTA, CDR2 FQGNSA. CDR3 nucleotide sequence: TGTGCCAGCAGCTTAGAGTGGGGCTACGAGCAGTACTTC. It specifies CASSLEWGYEQYF.

CDR3 DNA sequence: TGTGCCAGTAGAACGCCCAGGGGTAAGGGGGATGAAAAACTGTTTTTT. Its protein product is CASRTPRGKGDEKLFF. The rearrangement links TRBV19 to TRBJ1-4; maybe TRBD1 (6 bases). The V and J ends lost 6 bases and 6 bases respectively, with 20 bases between them. Germline CDR1 is LNHDA and CDR2 is SQIVND (reference sequence). This CDR3 comprises 16 residues.

The chain is built from TRBV19 and TRBJ1-5; 10 bases are a match to TRBD1. CDR3 length: 16 amino acids. The ends lost 2 bases at V and 6 bases at J; junction bases unmatched: 7. Germline values: CDR1 LNHDA, CDR2 SQIVND (reference sequence). This CDR3 reads CASSISGTGERQPQHF. The CDR3 DNA follows: TGTGCCAGTAGTATATCGGGGACAGGGGAACGTCAGCCCCAGCATTTT.

This clone was counted a few times. The V call is TRBV7-6, the J call TRBJ1-5; no definite D call. Trimming removed 1 base at V and 3 bases at J, with 13 bases between. Germline V lookup: CDR1 SGHVS, CDR2 FNYEAQ. There are 16 residues in the CDR3. CDR3 region: CASSLEAQPVNQPQHF. The CDR3 nucleotides are TGTGCCAGCAGCTTAGAAGCCCAGCCGGTCAATCAGCCCCAGCATTTT.

This chain links TRBV5-1 with TRBJ2-2, with TRBD2 matching 8 bases. CDR1 and CDR2 from the germline V gene are SGHRS and YFSETQ. V lost 4 bases to trimming and J lost 0 bases; unmatched junction nucleotides: 5. CDR3 length: 16 residues. In DNA, the CDR3 is TGCGCCAGCAGCCCAGGACTAGCCTCGAACACCGGGGAGCTGTTTTTT. It specifies CASSPGLASNTGELFF.

This chain connects TRBV30 to TRBJ2-2; D gene uncertain. V lost 0 bases and J 2 bases, leaving 4 bases between the germline ends. Germline CDR1 is GTSNPN and CDR2 is SVGIG (reference sequence). This CDR3 region has 13 residues. CDR3 amino acids: CAWSVGNTGELFF. As DNA, the CDR3 is TGTGCCTGGAGTGTAGGAAACACCGGGGAGCTGTTTTTT.

The V call is TRBV6-6, the J call TRBJ1-5; TRBD1 might be the D (5 bases). The CDR3 consists of 16 residues. CDR1 and CDR2 (germline): MNHNY, SVGAGI (reference sequence). Trimming stripped 2 bases from V and 3 bases from J, with 14 bases between. CDR3 DNA sequence: TGTGCCAGCAGTTACATGGGGGGTTTAGACAATCAGCCCCAGCATTTT. It is translated as CASSYMGGLDNQPQHF.

The V gene is TRBV29-1, the J gene TRBJ2-1; D remains ambiguous. V gave up 5 bases and J gave up 0 bases, with 11 bases separating them. This CDR3 comprises 14 residues. Germline assignment: CDR1 SQVTM and CDR2 ANQGSEA. The CDR3 reads CSVPSVSSYNEQFF. As DNA, the CDR3 is TGCAGCGTTCCTTCCGTGAGCTCCTACAATGAGCAGTTCTTC.